What follows is one T cell receptor beta chain and its context. The antigen remains undetermined. The data were obtained in a study of breast tumors, draining lymph nodes, adjacent tissues. Study-level findings and limits: Tumor TCR diversity was below lymph nodes but above nontumor tissue. Luminal-like breast cancer showed significantly greater tumor-nontumor repertoire similarity than basal-like breast cancer did. That most tumor T cells come from lymph nodes remained unproven.

Each CDR3 protein gets one entry after TCRdb re-called the multiplex PCR reads with MiXCR. The repertoire holds about 230,000 distinct CDR3 sequences, with about 30% as singletons. J gave up 6 bases and V 3 bases, and 6 bases lay outside the gene matches. There are 15 residues in the CDR3. From germline, CDR1 is SGHRS and CDR2 YFSETQ. Breast cancer patients provided tissue from their axillary draining lymph nodes. The chain combines TRBV5-1 with TRBJ2-3; 11 nucleotides align to TRBD1. The clonotype was recovered from a female donor with breast cancer. Some clones in this sample may be carry-over from other donors' samples. The sequencing sample was made of axillary lymph node tissue. The CDR3 here is CASSYGQGAADTQYF. The CDR3 region has the DNA TGCGCCAGCAGCTATGGACAGGGGGCGGCGGATACGCAGTATTTT.